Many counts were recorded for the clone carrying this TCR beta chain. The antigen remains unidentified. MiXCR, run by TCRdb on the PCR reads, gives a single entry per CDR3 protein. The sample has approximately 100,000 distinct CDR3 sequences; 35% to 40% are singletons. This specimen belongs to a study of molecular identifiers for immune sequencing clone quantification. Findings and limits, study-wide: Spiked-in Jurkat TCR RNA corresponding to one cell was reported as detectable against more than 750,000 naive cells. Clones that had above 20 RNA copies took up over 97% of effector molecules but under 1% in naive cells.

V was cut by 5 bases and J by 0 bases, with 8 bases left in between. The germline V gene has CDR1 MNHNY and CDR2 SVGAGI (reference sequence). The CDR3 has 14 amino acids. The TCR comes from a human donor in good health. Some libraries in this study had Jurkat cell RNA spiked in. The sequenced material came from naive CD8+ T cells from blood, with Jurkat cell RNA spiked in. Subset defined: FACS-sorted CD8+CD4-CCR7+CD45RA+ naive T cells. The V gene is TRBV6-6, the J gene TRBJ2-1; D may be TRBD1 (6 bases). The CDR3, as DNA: TGTGCCAGCAGTCTACAGGGCTCCTACAATGAGCAGTTCTTC. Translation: CASSLQGSYNEQFF.